At least ten counts were recorded for the clone carrying this TCR beta chain. The target antigen is unknown. The CDR3 runs 12 residues. V was pared by 2 bases and J by 4 bases, with 0 bases of the junction left unmatched. CDR1 and CDR2 from the germline V gene are SGHRS and YFSETQ. TCRdb redid the calling of the multiplex PCR reads with MiXCR, one entry per CDR3 protein. The sample consists of about 80,000 distinct CDR3 sequences, approximately 19% of them appearing once. The sample originates from a study of breast tumors, draining lymph nodes, adjacent tissues. Whole-study results and caveats: Compared with lymph nodes, tumors were less diverse; compared with nontumor tissue, more. Tumor T cell lymph node origin was a supported hypothesis, not proven. Tumor and nontumor repertoires were significantly more similar in luminal-like than in basal-like breast cancer.

Axillary draining lymph nodes of breast cancer patients supplied the node samples. The chain employs TRBV5-1 and TRBJ2-7; 7 positions match TRBD1. The clonotype was recovered from a female donor with breast cancer. Some clones in this sample may be carry-over from other donors' samples. The sequencing input was axillary lymph node tissue. CDR3 in DNA: TGCGCCAGCAGCTTACAGGGGTACGAGCAGTACTTC. Translating it yields CASSLQGYEQYF.